This T cell receptor (beta chain) was found in a study of CXCR3-negative and CXCR3-positive naive CD8 T cells. The study, taken as a whole, reports: In CXCR3-positive naive cells, the TRB CDR3s were more hydrophobic than in CXCR3-negative naive cells.

The libraries of TRB cDNA were prepared using 5' RACE with UMI labels. Each CDR3 protein gets one entry in TCRdb, which reprocessed the 5' RACE reads and gives no DNA. The sample is made up of under 150,000 distinct CDR3 sequences, and the top ten hold about 0.3% of it. Concerning this clonotype: What it recognizes is unknown.

This clonotype was sampled from a human donor in good health. Some clones in this sample may be carry-over from other donors' samples. The sample comprised naive CXCR3+ CD8+ T cells from blood. Subset given: CD45RO-CCR7+CD27+CD95- naive CD8+ T cells expressing CXCR3 (TNR3+).

The CDR3 reads CASSLRAGARGADTQYF. The V and J genes are TRBV7-2 and TRBJ2-3; absent DNA, TCRdb's TRBD1 call cannot be checked. The CDR3 has 17 residues. CDR1 and CDR2 from the germline V gene are SGHTA and FQGNSA.